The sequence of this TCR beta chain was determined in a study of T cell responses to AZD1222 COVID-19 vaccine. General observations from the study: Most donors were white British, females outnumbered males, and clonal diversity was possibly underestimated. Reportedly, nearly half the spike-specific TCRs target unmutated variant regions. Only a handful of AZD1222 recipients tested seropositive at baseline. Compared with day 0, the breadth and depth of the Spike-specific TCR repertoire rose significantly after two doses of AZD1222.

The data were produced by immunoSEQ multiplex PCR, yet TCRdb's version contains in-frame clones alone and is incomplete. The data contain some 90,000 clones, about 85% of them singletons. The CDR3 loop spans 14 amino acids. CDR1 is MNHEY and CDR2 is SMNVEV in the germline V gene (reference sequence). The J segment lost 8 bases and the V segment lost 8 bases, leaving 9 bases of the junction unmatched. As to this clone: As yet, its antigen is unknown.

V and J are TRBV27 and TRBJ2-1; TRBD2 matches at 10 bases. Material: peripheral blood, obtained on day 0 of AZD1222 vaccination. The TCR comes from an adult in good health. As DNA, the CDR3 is TGTGCCAGCTGGGGGAGCGGGAGGGGGGATGAGCAGTTCTTC. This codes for CASWGSGRGDEQFF.